This passage covers 27 T cell receptor beta chains from one sample sequenced in a study of regulatory T cells in long-lasting Graves disease. The TCR beta library used iRepertoire HTBI primers with Arm-PCR amplification of CDR3. Using its own MiXCR run on the multiplex PCR reads, TCRdb lists one record per CDR3 protein. Of around 460,000 distinct CDR3 sequences listed, under 25% are singletons. Indicated time point: persistent/refractory GD, antithyroid drugs over 5 years with positive TRAb. Construction of the TCR library relied on RNA isolated from PBMCs. Sequencing used peripheral blood mononuclear cells (PBMCs), obtained when the disease was refractory, from a patient treated with antithyroid drugs. Receptors originate from a female donor with Graves disease.

There are a few counts of this clonotype. V usage is TRBV19 and J usage is TRBJ2-6; D assignment may be TRBD1 or TRBD2 (5 bases each). The germline CDR1 and CDR2 sequences are LNHDA and SQIVND (reference sequence). V lost 5 bases, J lost 4 bases, and 15 bases lay in between. CDR3 size: 16 residues. The chain's CDR3 is CASSVTPGTGANVLTF. The CDR3, as DNA: TGTGCCAGTAGTGTCACCCCAGGGACCGGGGCCAACGTCCTGACTTTC.

This clonotype has a handful of counts. The rearrangement joins TRBV19 to TRBJ2-5; the D gene is possibly TRBD1 (5 bases). Per germline, CDR1 LNHDA and CDR2 SQIVND (reference sequence). The CDR3 has 15 residues. V was cut by 11 bases and J by 5 bases, with 24 bases left in between. The CDR3 sequence: CALREPGCKGETQYF. The CDR3 region has the DNA TGTGCCCTCCGCGAGCCAGGGTGTAAAGGGGAGACCCAGTACTTC.

This clonotype was seen more than once but under ten times. The CDR3 nucleotides are TGTGCCACCAGTGATCAGGAAAAACTGTTTTTT. Its protein is CATSDQEKLFF. This chain connects TRBV24-1 to TRBJ1-4; no clear D. Germline V gives CDR1 KGHDR, CDR2 SFDVKD. V gave up 3 bases and J gave up 8 bases, with 3 bases separating them. This CDR3 contains 11 residues.

The rearrangement links TRBV29-1 to TRBJ1-1; D gene unclear. Germline lookup yields CDR1 SQVTM and CDR2 ANQGSEA. The CDR3 is 14 residues long. The ends were cut back, 2 bases at V and 2 bases at J, with 12 bases in the middle. The CDR3, as DNA: TGCAGCGTTGAACGTCGGTTATCTAACACTGAAGCTTTCTTT. This encodes CSVERRLSNTEAFF. The full variable domain, rest sourced from reference TRBV29-1 and TRBJ1-1, is SAVISQKPSRDICQRGTSLTIQCQVDSQVTMMFWYRQQPGQSLTLIATANQGSEATYESGFVIDKFPISRPNLTFSTLTVSNMSPEDSSIYLCSVERRLSNTEAFFGQGTRLTVV.

This clonotype was recorded a few times. The J gene is TRBJ2-7, the V gene TRBV10-3; 7 nucleotides match TRBD1. V shed 5 bases and J 0 bases; nucleotides not matched to a gene: 1. This CDR3 contains 13 residues. CDR1 and CDR2 (germline): ENHRY, SYGVKD. Here the CDR3 reads CAISNRGSYEQYF. The CDR3 DNA reads as TGTGCCATCAGTAACAGGGGCTCCTACGAGCAGTACTTC.

This clonotype came up a few times. This chain links TRBV25-1 with TRBJ2-7; TRBD1 matches 8 bases. Trimming cost V 3 bases and J 3 bases; bases outside gene matches: 7. CDR1 is MGHDK and CDR2 is SYGVNS in the germline V gene. The CDR3 extends over 15 amino acids. This CDR3 is CASSELGQEVYEQYF. As DNA, the CDR3 is TGTGCCAGCAGTGAGTTGGGACAGGAGGTCTACGAGCAGTACTTC.

The rearrangement uses TRBV30 and TRBJ1-1; possibly TRBD1 for D (5 bases). CDR1 and CDR2 (germline): GTSNPN, SVGIG (reference sequence). The CDR3 runs 13 residues. V was trimmed by 3 bases and J by 1 base, leaving 9 bases between them. The CDR3 is CAWSLQENTEAFF. The CDR3 region has the DNA TGTGCCTGGAGCCTACAGGAGAACACTGAAGCTTTCTTT.

This clonotype occurred many times. The chain combines TRBV28 with TRBJ1-5; 8 bases are shared with TRBD1. The ends lost 2 bases at V and 1 base at J; junction bases unmatched: 7. CDR1 and CDR2 (germline): MDHEN, SYDVKM. There are 17 residues in the CDR3. The CDR3 DNA follows: TGTGCCAGCAGTTTAGGGTGGACAGGGTTAAGCAATCAGCCCCAGCATTTT. Protein sequence: CASSLGWTGLSNQPQHF.

This clonotype was observed a few times. The chain carries TRBV5-6 and TRBJ2-7; D possibly corresponds to TRBD2 (5 bases). This CDR3 comprises 14 residues. Between the trimmed V and J ends, which lost 6 bases and 3 bases, there was a span of 16 bases. The germline V gene has CDR1 SGHDT and CDR2 YYEEEE. The chain's CDR3 is CASNGVNMIYEQYF. In nucleotides, the CDR3 is TGTGCCAGCAACGGGGTTAACATGATCTACGAGCAGTACTTC.

The chain carries TRBV7-9 and TRBJ1-4, with unresolved D. The CDR3 contains 14 residues. Trimming cost V 1 base and J 8 bases, with 11 bases left between them. Germline CDR1 reads SEHNR; CDR2 reads FQNEAQ (reference sequence). The CDR3 region has the DNA TGTGCCAGCAGCTTAGACGCCGCGGCAGAAAAACTGTTTTTT. Protein product: CASSLDAAAEKLFF.

V usage is TRBV4-3 and J usage is TRBJ1-4; D is ambiguous. Germline V gene data show CDR1 as LGHNA and CDR2 as YSLEER. This CDR3 has 14 amino acids. Trimming cost V 0 bases and J 5 bases, with 7 bases left between them. CDR3 coding DNA: TGCGCCAGCAGCCAAGACAGGATCAATGAAAAACTGTTTTTT. Its protein product is CASSQDRINEKLFF.

This clonotype was counted between two and nine times. The chain recombines TRBV15 with TRBJ2-5; D possibly corresponds to TRBD2 (7 bases). The CDR3 totals 14 residues. Per the germline V gene, CDR1 is LNHNV and CDR2 is YYDKDF (reference sequence). Trimming cost V 5 bases and J 4 bases, with 14 bases left between them. CDR3 DNA sequence: TGTGCCACCAGCGGAGGGGGGGCCCTAGAGACCCAGTACTTC. Encoded protein: CATSGGGALETQYF.

The rearrangement joins TRBV9 to TRBJ1-2; TRBD1 is a possible D gene (6 bases). Trimming cost V 5 bases and J 3 bases, with 14 bases left between them. The CDR3 runs 14 residues. Germline V CDR1 and CDR2: SGDLS, YYNGEE. CDR3 DNA: TGTGCCAGCAGTCGAGGGGGGTCCTACTATGGCTACACCTTC. Translating it yields CASSRGGSYYGYTF.

In this sample, this clonotype turned up a few times. The V and J genes are TRBV6-1 and TRBJ1-1; D remains unclear. This CDR3 spans 13 amino acids. The V end lost 6 bases, the J end lost 5 bases, and 13 bases lay between the germline ends. The V gene's germline CDR1 is MNHNS and CDR2 SASEGT. In DNA form, the CDR3 reads TGTGCCAGCAGACTCTGTAGGGAGACTGAAGCTTTCTTT. Protein sequence: CASRLCRETEAFF.

This clonotype was seen ten or more times. This chain connects TRBV27 to TRBJ2-7; D gene uncertain. Trimming shortened V by 7 bases and J by 0 bases, and 10 bases separated the two germline ends. The CDR3 length is 13 residues. Germline loops: CDR1 MNHEY, CDR2 SMNVEV (reference sequence). Written as DNA, the CDR3 is TGTGCCAGCATTTCGCCTAGCTCCTACGAGCAGTACTTC. This sequence encodes CASISPSSYEQYF.

This clonotype was seen just once. V and J are TRBV12-3 or TRBV12-4 and TRBJ1-2; 8 bases match TRBD1. The CDR3 runs 14 residues. J gave up 8 bases and V 5 bases, and 10 bases lay outside the gene matches. The DNA for the CDR3 is TGTGCCAGCAGTCCTCAGGGGGCTCGGCGCGGCTACACCTTC. This sequence encodes CASSPQGARRGYTF.

This clonotype was seen ten or more times. The rearrangement joins TRBV10-3 to TRBJ2-5, with D perhaps matching TRBD1 or TRBD2 (5 bases each). Germline V gene sequence: CDR1 ENHRY, CDR2 SYGVKD. The V and J ends lost 2 bases and 1 base respectively, with 8 bases between them. The CDR3 totals 14 residues. The DNA for the CDR3 is TGTGCCATCAGTGAGGGGGACCCCCAAGAGACCCAGTACTTC. This gives the protein CAISEGDPQETQYF.

V usage is TRBV28 and J usage is TRBJ2-3, with 8 positions matching TRBD2. CDR3 length: 14 amino acids. J lost 6 bases, V lost 8 bases, and 10 bases had no gene match. CDR1 is MDHEN, CDR2 SYDVKM, per germline. The CDR3 spells CASSTSPGGDTQYF. The CDR3 nucleotides are TGTGCCAGCTCAACTAGCCCGGGGGGGGATACGCAGTATTTT.

In its sample, this clonotype was seen a few times. The rearrangement uses TRBV6-9 and TRBJ1-2, with 11 bases aligning to TRBD1. CDR1 is MNHGY and CDR2 is SVAAGI in the germline V gene. The CDR3 runs 15 residues. V was pared by 3 bases and J by 4 bases, with 4 bases of the junction left unmatched. CDR3 sequence (DNA): TGTGCCAGCAGTTACTCAGGGACAGGGGGCTATGGCTACACCTTC. Translating gives CASSYSGTGGYGYTF.

This clonotype was seen repeatedly, ten times or more. V and J are TRBV11-2 and TRBJ2-7; 15 bases fit TRBD2. Germline loops: CDR1 SGHAT, CDR2 FQNNGV. V shed 1 base, J shed 5 bases, and the junction held 12 bases outside the gene matches. The CDR3 covers 19 residues. In DNA, the CDR3 is TGTGCCAGCAGCTTAGTGTGGCCTGGACTAGCGGGGGGGCGCAACGAGCAGTACTTC. Encoded protein: CASSLVWPGLAGGRNEQYF.

In its sample, this clonotype was seen many times. This sequence joins TRBV28 and TRBJ2-5; possibly TRBD1 for D (6 bases). The germline CDR1 and CDR2 sequences are MDHEN and SYDVKM. Trimming removed 6 bases from V and 1 base from J, with 21 bases in between. This CDR3 comprises 17 residues. For the CDR3, the DNA is TGTGCCAGCAGCCGTCTACCCGGGACACCGGCCCAAGAGACCCAGTACTTC. Protein: CASSRLPGTPAQETQYF.

The genes are TRBV7-2 and TRBJ2-7; the match to TRBD2 covers 13 bases. The CDR3 sequence is 15 residues long. Germline V gene data show CDR1 as SGHTA and CDR2 as FQGNSA. Trimming cost V 6 bases and J 0 bases; bases outside gene matches: 2. This chain's CDR3 is CASRWTSGGSYEQYF. The CDR3 coding sequence is TGTGCCAGCAGGTGGACTAGCGGGGGCTCCTACGAGCAGTACTTC.

This clonotype was recorded at least ten times. This chain uses TRBV28 with TRBJ1-2; TRBD1 might be the D (5 bases). This CDR3 has 16 residues. Trimming took 1 base from V and 4 from J, leaving 16 bases between them. The V gene's germline CDR1 is MDHEN and CDR2 SYDVKM. CDR3 sequence: CASSLFMQTDSYGYTF. The CDR3 DNA is TGTGCCAGCAGTTTATTTATGCAGACAGACTCCTATGGCTACACCTTC.

The chain recombines TRBV13 with TRBJ1-2; tentative D call: TRBD1 (5 bases). Per germline, CDR1 PRHDT and CDR2 FYEKMQ (reference sequence). This CDR3 spans 13 amino acids. Trimming took off 5 bases at V and 8 bases at J, with 15 bases between the two ends. As DNA, the CDR3 is TGTGCCAGCAGCCCGGGGGAGGCTGGGGGCTACACCTTC. This codes for CASSPGEAGGYTF. The full variable domain, rest sourced from reference TRBV13 and TRBJ1-2, is AAGVIQSPRHLIKEKRETATLKCYPIPRHDTVYWYQQGPGQDPQFLISFYEKMQSDKGSIPDRFSAQQFSDYHSELNMSSLELGDSALYFCASSPGEAGGYTFGSGTRLTVV.

The chain joins TRBV18 to TRBJ2-5, with TRBD2 matching 11 bases. CDR1 is KGHSH, CDR2 LQKENI, per germline. J was trimmed by 2 bases and V by 1 base; bases with no gene match: 6. This CDR3 contains 17 residues. CDR3 in DNA: TGTGCCAGCTCACCACTACTAGCGGGAGCGGGACAAGAGACCCAGTACTTC. This codes for CASSPLLAGAGQETQYF.

The sample holds many counts of this clonotype. The gene calls are TRBV2 and TRBJ1-2; unclear D gene. Trimming pared 3 bases from V and 8 bases from J, leaving 13 bases between. Germline values: CDR1 SNHLY, CDR2 FYNNEI. The CDR3 sequence is 13 residues long. The DNA of the CDR3 is TGTGCCAGCAGTGACGGTTGGGAGACCGGCTACACCTTC. It is translated as CASSDGWETGYTF.

This clonotype was found many times. The chain couples TRBV2 to TRBJ2-7; 10 bases map to TRBD1. CDR1 is SNHLY and CDR2 is FYNNEI in the germline V gene. This CDR3 is built from 15 residues. V was clipped by 6 bases and J by 3 bases; unmatched bases: 8. The CDR3 is CASSNPDRGIYEQYF. DNA for the CDR3: TGTGCCAGCAGCAACCCGGACAGGGGGATCTACGAGCAGTACTTC.